The source of this TCR beta chain is a study of CD8+CD57+ T cells in acquired aplastic anemia. General study results and limits: Both patients and controls carried the same twenty-nine CD8+ CDR3 sequences.

As concerns this clonotype: Its specificity is not known.

Profiles of TCR beta VDJ and CDR3 were generated from a genomic DNA template. One entry per CDR3 protein results from TCRdb running MiXCR on the reads. The data contain hundreds of thousands of distinct CDR3 sequences, 65% to 75% of them singletons. This sequence originates from a human donor in good health, serving as a control. Sequenced material: sorted CD4+, CD8+, or CD8+CD57+ T cells (not recorded which) from PBMCs.

The CDR3 bases are TGTGCCAGCAGCTTAGGGGCCAGCTCCTACGACTACACCTTC. It translates to CASSLGASSYDYTF. This chain joins TRBV13 and TRBJ1-2; no definite D call. The germline V and J ends were trimmed by 0 bases and 10 bases, with 15 bases remaining between them. The germline CDR1 and CDR2 sequences are PRHDT and FYEKMQ (reference sequence). The CDR3 spans 14 residues.